This entry features one T cell receptor (beta chain) sequence. The sample comes from a study of shared clonotypes between healthy human individuals. Study-wide context: Donor composition was two women and three men, aged 18 to 49.

The CDR3 runs 14 residues. V was pared by 0 bases and J by 5 bases, with 10 bases between. Germline CDR1 is MNHEY and CDR2 is SVGAGI. Libraries were prepared by immunoSEQ multiplex PCR; TCRdb keeps only in-frame clonotypes and omits some of them. Here the sample spans about 1.1 million clones, approximately 80% being singletons. The chain employs TRBV6-5 and TRBJ1-2; no definite D call. The source is a man aged 18 to 30 in good health. Some clones in this sample may be carry-over from other donors' samples. Sequenced input: memory CD4+ T cells from PBMCs. The subset: CD45RA-negative fraction. CDR3 nucleotide sequence: TGTGCCAGCAGTTACTCGATGGGCCCTTATGGCTACACCTTC. This sequence encodes CASSYSMGPYGYTF.